A single sample is the source of the 31 T cell receptor beta chains below, sequenced in a study of shared clonotypes between healthy human individuals. Method: immunoSEQ multiplex PCR; TCRdb's copy keeps in-frame clones and lacks some. The sample includes 530,000 or so clones, 75% to 80% seen only once; the top ten take about 12%. The sample taken for sequencing was PBMCs. These receptors were taken from a woman in her thirties or forties in good health. Some clones in this sample may be carry-over from other donors' samples.

This chain connects TRBV28 to TRBJ2-6, with 8 bases lining up with TRBD2. Germline CDR1 is MDHEN and CDR2 is SYDVKM. J was trimmed by 2 bases and V by 4 bases; bases with no gene match: 7. This CDR3 is built from 17 residues. The DNA of the CDR3 is TGTGCCAGCAGTTCTCGGGGGGGAGTGGCTGGGGCCAACGTCCTGACTTTC. Encoded protein: CASSSRGGVAGANVLTF. The variable domain in full, completed from reference TRBV28 and TRBJ2-6, reads DVKVTQSSRYLVKRTGEKVFLECVQDMDHENMFWYRQDPGLGLRLIYFSYDVKMKEKGDIPEGYSVSREKKERFSLILESASTNQTSMYLCASSSRGGVAGANVLTFGAGSRLTVL.

This chain links TRBV7-3 with TRBJ2-5, with D perhaps TRBD1 (6 bases). This CDR3 contains 15 residues. Germline V gives CDR1 SGHTA, CDR2 FQGTGA. V was trimmed by 1 base and J by 5 bases, leaving 14 bases between them. CDR3 coding DNA: TGTGCCAGCAGCTTAATGGGACACACAGGGGAGACCCAGTACTTC. Protein product: CASSLMGHTGETQYF.

This clone was seen only a few times. The chain is built from TRBV11-2 and TRBJ1-2; 7 nucleotides line up with TRBD1. The trim removed 5 bases at V and 8 bases at J, leaving 11 bases unmatched. The CDR3 runs to 14 residues. Germline V CDR1 and CDR2: SGHAT, FQNNGV. The CDR3 coding sequence is TGTGCCAGCAGCCCTCGGACAGGCGTGGGCGGCTACACCTTC. It translates to CASSPRTGVGGYTF.

The chain is built from TRBV10-1 and TRBJ2-3; TRBD1 agrees at 7 bases. The CDR3 has 15 residues. With V trimmed by 6 bases and J by 4 bases, 10 bases remained unmatched. Germline values: CDR1 WNHNN, CDR2 SYGVQD (reference sequence). CDR3 DNA sequence: TGCGCCAGCAGCCTCGGGACAGTCCACCCAGATACGCAGTATTTT. This sequence encodes CASSLGTVHPDTQYF.

DNA for the CDR3: TGTGCCAGCAGCTTAGCGGGACAAAACTATGGCTACACCTTC. It specifies CASSLAGQNYGYTF. This rearrangement joins TRBV11-2 to TRBJ1-2; a possible D gene is TRBD1 (6 bases). CDR3 length: 14 residues. CDR1 and CDR2 (germline): SGHAT, FQNNGV. Trimming took 1 base from V and 2 from J, leaving 8 bases between them. Full variable domain (outside the CDR3, taken from reference TRBV11-2 and TRBJ1-2): EAGVAQSPRYKIIEKRQSVAFWCNPISGHATLYWYQQILGQGPKLLIQFQNNGVVDDSQLPKDRFSAERLKGVDSTLKIQPAKLEDSAVYLCASSLAGQNYGYTFGSGTRLTVV.

Notes on this clone: This same CDR3 is encoded by further DNA sequences in the sample. The J gene is TRBJ2-3, the V gene TRBV10-3; a weak D match, TRBD2 (6 bases). CDR1 and CDR2 (germline): ENHRY, SYGVKD. V dropped 0 bases and J dropped 1 base, with 11 bases sitting between them. The CDR3 runs 16 residues. The CDR3 is CAISESEGGRTDTQYF. The CDR3 DNA is TGTGCCATCAGTGAGTCGGAGGGCGGGCGCACAGATACGCAGTATTTT.

This chain joins TRBV7-9 and TRBJ2-1, with D possibly being TRBD2 (5 bases). The V gene's germline CDR1 is SEHNR and CDR2 FQNEAQ (reference sequence). V lost 5 bases and J 7 bases, leaving 9 bases between the germline ends. The CDR3 is 12 residues long. Here the CDR3 reads CASSLEGNEQFF. The CDR3 nucleotides are TGTGCCAGCAGCCTAGAGGGAAATGAGCAGTTCTTC.

This clone has only a few counts. The chain recombines TRBV6-1 with TRBJ2-1, with 10 nucleotides matching TRBD2. The trim removed 11 bases at V and 7 bases at J, leaving 14 bases unmatched. Germline values: CDR1 MNHNS, CDR2 SASEGT. The CDR3 has 15 amino acids. The CDR3 sequence: CAGQREGLFGNEQFF. In DNA form, the CDR3 reads TGTGCCGGTCAGCGGGAGGGCCTCTTTGGTAATGAGCAGTTCTTC.

The rearrangement joins TRBV5-1 to TRBJ2-7; a weak D match, TRBD2 (6 bases). This CDR3 spans 16 amino acids. Germline V gives CDR1 SGHRS, CDR2 YFSETQ. Trimming cost V 1 base and J 1 base, with 15 bases left between them. The CDR3 DNA is TGCGCCAGCAGCTTGTGGGGGGACCTGACGTCCTACGAGCAGTACTTC. This sequence encodes CASSLWGDLTSYEQYF.

The CDR3 region is CASSPSGQVVGYTF. CDR3 coding DNA: TGTGCCAGCAGTCCGTCCGGACAGGTGGTTGGCTACACCTTC. The chain recombines TRBV28 with TRBJ1-2, with 7 bases that match TRBD1. J gave up 7 bases and V 5 bases, and 10 bases lay outside the gene matches. Germline loops: CDR1 MDHEN, CDR2 SYDVKM. CDR3 length equals 14 residues.

The chain combines TRBV19 with TRBJ2-5; D call uncertain. Germline CDR1 is LNHDA and CDR2 is SQIVND (reference sequence). The CDR3 is 13 residues long. V was shortened by 2 bases and J by 3 bases, with 7 bases between the two germline ends. The CDR3 spells CASSILGEETQYF. CDR3 in DNA: TGTGCCAGTAGTATACTTGGTGAAGAGACCCAGTACTTC.

V is TRBV18 and J is TRBJ1-2, with D unresolved. With 6 bases removed from V and 8 bases from J, the gap between germline ends came to 16 bases. The germline gives CDR1 KGHSH, CDR2 LQKENI. This CDR3 contains 13 residues. The CDR3 sequence: CASSEDRIGGYTF. In nucleotides, the CDR3 is TGTGCCAGCTCTGAGGACCGGATCGGGGGCTACACCTTC.

This sequence joins TRBV7-9 and TRBJ2-3, with D perhaps given as TRBD1 or TRBD2 (5 bases each). The length of the CDR3 is 14 residues. Trimming stripped 1 base from V and 2 bases from J, with 7 bases between. In germline, CDR1 is SEHNR, CDR2 FQNEAQ (reference sequence). The CDR3 region is CASSLGGTTDTQYF. The CDR3 nucleotides are TGTGCCAGCAGCTTAGGGGGGACCACAGATACGCAGTATTTT.

The chain employs TRBV19 and TRBJ1-2, with TRBD1 as a possible D gene (6 bases). Trimming left V 0 bases short and J 5 bases short, with 16 bases between. The germline CDR1 and CDR2 sequences are LNHDA and SQIVND (reference sequence). This CDR3 region has 16 residues. The CDR3 DNA is TGTGCCAGTAGTATAGATCGCGGACAGAGGCGGTATGGCTACACCTTC. It codes for CASSIDRGQRRYGYTF.

This chain joins TRBV15 and TRBJ1-5, with D uncertain. Germline values: CDR1 LNHNV, CDR2 YYDKDF (reference sequence). Between the trimmed V and J ends, which lost 8 bases and 4 bases, there was a span of 12 bases. The CDR3 spans 13 residues. The CDR3 loop reads CATQVRRNQPQHF. CDR3 in DNA: TGTGCCACCCAGGTCAGGCGGAATCAGCCCCAGCATTTT.

The chain employs TRBV10-3 and TRBJ1-1, with 7 positions matching TRBD1. Germline V gene data show CDR1 as ENHRY and CDR2 as SYGVKD. V was clipped by 5 bases and J by 8 bases; unmatched bases: 8. The CDR3 runs 13 residues. CDR3: CAISKQGYIEAFF. CDR3 DNA sequence: TGTGCCATCAGTAAACAGGGGTATATAGAAGCTTTCTTT.

This clone showed up many times. The chain joins TRBV4-1 to TRBJ2-1, with 9 nucleotides matching TRBD2. V lost 4 bases, J lost 8 bases, and 15 bases stayed unmatched. The CDR3 contains 17 residues. Germline assignment: CDR1 MGHRA and CDR2 YSYEKL. CDR3 sequence: CASSPRGSGSSFHEQFF. The CDR3 nucleotides read TGCGCCAGCAGCCCCCGGGGTAGCGGGAGTAGTTTCCATGAGCAGTTCTTC.

The rearrangement uses TRBV7-2 and TRBJ2-5; no firm D call. Germline V gene sequence: CDR1 SGHTA, CDR2 FQGNSA. The CDR3 sequence is 16 residues long. The V end lost 1 base, the J end lost 1 base, and 13 bases lay between the germline ends. CDR3 sequence reads: CASSLEVYRPQETQYF. DNA for the CDR3: TGTGCCAGCAGCTTAGAGGTTTATAGACCCCAAGAGACCCAGTACTTC.

This CDR3 reads CAPGRDSVQPQHF. The CDR3 DNA reads TGTGCCCCCGGCAGGGATTCCGTTCAGCCCCAGCATTTT. The chain uses TRBV6-4 and TRBJ1-5; D is perhaps TRBD1 (5 bases). Germline-derived CDR1 and CDR2 are MRHNA and SNTAGT. The CDR3 length is 13 residues. V lost 11 bases, J lost 6 bases, and 17 bases lay in between.

The chain carries TRBV6-1 and TRBJ2-1, with 10 positions matching TRBD1. V lost 0 bases and J lost 8; bases outside the gene matches: 1. The CDR3 is 14 amino acids. Germline values: CDR1 MNHNS, CDR2 SASEGT. CDR3 DNA sequence: TGTGCCAGCAGTGAAGCGGGGACAGGGGATGAGCAGTTCTTC. It encodes CASSEAGTGDEQFF.

The chain joins TRBV25-1 to TRBJ1-2; D is perhaps TRBD1 (5 bases). The V gene lost 5 bases and the J gene lost 14 bases, with 21 bases spanning the gap. The CDR3 totals 13 residues. Germline V lookup: CDR1 MGHDK, CDR2 SYGVNS. The CDR3 spells CASSSSELRGVTF. DNA for the CDR3: TGTGCCAGCAGTTCCAGTGAATTAAGGGGCGTAACCTTC.

V usage is TRBV6-4 and J usage is TRBJ2-6, with unresolved D. The V end lost 6 bases, the J end lost 0 bases, and 3 bases lay between the germline ends. From germline, CDR1 is MRHNA and CDR2 SNTAGT. The CDR3 is 13 amino acids. CDR3 sequence reads: CASRASGANVLTF. In nucleotides, the CDR3 is TGTGCCAGCAGGGCCTCTGGGGCCAACGTCCTGACTTTC.

The rearrangement links TRBV7-2 to TRBJ2-7, with 13 bases identical to TRBD2. CDR1 and CDR2 from the germline V gene are SGHTA and FQGNSA. Germline trimming cut 3 bases from V and 2 bases from J; bases unmatched to any gene: 4. The length of the CDR3 is 16 residues. DNA for the CDR3: TGTGCCAGCAGCTTCCAAGGGACTAGCGGGGCCTACGAGCAGTACTTC. It encodes CASSFQGTSGAYEQYF.

As concerns this clone: Germline is not matched at one junction end, which may reflect a read error. The chain has TRBV30 and TRBJ1-2; possible D gene TRBD1, 6 bases. The CDR3 runs 13 residues. Germline assignment: CDR1 GTSNPN and CDR2 SVGIG (reference sequence). DNA for the CDR3: TGTGCCAGGAGGGGGAAGGGAAGGGTTGGCTGCACCTTC. The encoded protein is CARRGKGRVGCTF.

The rearrangement uses TRBV10-3 and TRBJ1-2; D unclear. CDR1 and CDR2 from the germline V gene are ENHRY and SYGVKD. The CDR3 has 14 amino acids. The V and J ends lost 10 bases and 0 bases respectively, with 15 bases between them. CDR3 coding DNA: TGTGCCACCCGCGCGGCGGGGTCTAACTATGGCTACACCTTC. Translation gives CATRAAGSNYGYTF.

This clone was recorded only once. V gene TRBV7-9 combines with J gene TRBJ2-1, with TRBD2 matching over 13 bases. The CDR3 length is 17 residues. The germline CDR1 and CDR2 sequences are SEHNR and FQNEAQ (reference sequence). V was clipped by 0 bases and J by 6 bases; unmatched bases: 5. This chain's CDR3 is CASSLATTSGRTNEQFF. CDR3 coding DNA: TGTGCCAGCAGCTTAGCAACGACTAGCGGGAGGACCAATGAGCAGTTCTTC.

This clone was counted a few times. V and J are TRBV7-9 and TRBJ2-3; 15 bases fit TRBD2. The V segment lost 1 base and the J segment 4 bases; nucleotides outside the gene matches: 3. The CDR3 runs 17 residues. CDR1 and CDR2 (germline): SEHNR, FQNEAQ (reference sequence). In DNA, the CDR3 is TGTGCCAGCAGCTTAGGGACTAGCGGGAGGGCCGCAGATACGCAGTATTTT. Translation gives CASSLGTSGRAADTQYF.

The V and J genes are TRBV10-3 and TRBJ1-2, with D unclear. V gave up 8 bases and J gave up 1 base, with 11 bases separating them. This CDR3 spans 13 amino acids. Germline V gene data show CDR1 as ENHRY and CDR2 as SYGVKD. CDR3 loop: CAIQAGVNYGYTF. In DNA, the CDR3 is TGTGCCATCCAGGCAGGAGTTAACTATGGCTACACCTTC.

This chain uses TRBV29-1 with TRBJ2-7, with TRBD2 identical over 9 bases. Germline V CDR1 and CDR2: SQVTM, ANQGSEA. V lost 2 bases to trimming and J lost 4 bases; unmatched junction nucleotides: 6. This CDR3 is built from 14 residues. The CDR3 bases are TGCAGCGTTGAACGTAGCGGGGGAGGGTACGAGCAGTACTTC. It specifies CSVERSGGGYEQYF.

This sequence joins TRBV30 and TRBJ2-7, with unresolved D. Germline CDR1 GTSNPN, CDR2 SVGIG (reference sequence). The V end lost 2 bases, the J end lost 3 bases, and 8 bases lay between the germline ends. The CDR3 contains 12 residues. CDR3: CAWSYNGYEQYF. DNA for the CDR3: TGTGCCTGGAGTTACAATGGCTACGAGCAGTACTTC.

With regard to this clone: A read error may be the cause here, since a much bigger clone is one base away. The chain is built from TRBV6-1 and TRBJ1-6, with D tentatively TRBD1 (5 bases). From germline, CDR1 is MNHNS and CDR2 SASEGT. The CDR3 runs 14 residues. The CDR3 here is CTSSELGGGSPLHF. The CDR3 nucleotides are TGTACCAGCAGTGAACTCGGGGGAGGGTCACCCCTCCACTTT.